This TCR beta chain was captured in a study of blood T cell repertoires in COVID-19. Across the study: COVID-19 samples collected from the United States, Italy and Spain covered acute and convalescent phases. PBMCs, B-cell-depleted T cells, or T cells were the source of the cDNA or gDNA that made up the material.

CDR3 size: 14 residues. Trimming took off 6 bases at V and 3 bases at J, with 10 bases between the two ends. The germline V gene has CDR1 SGDLS and CDR2 YYNGEE. Authors' data handling: The assay estimated nucleated cells by amplifying reference gene primers. TCRdb's table, derived via immunoSEQ multiplex PCR, lists solely in-frame clones and lacks some. V and J calls and clone size come straight from that table; D and trimming were deduced from the DNA. The table records under 200,000 clones, around 75% of them present only once. What was sequenced was peripheral blood. The source of this sequence is a woman in her forties with COVID-19, enrolled during active disease. The chain links TRBV9 to TRBJ1-6, with unresolved D. DNA for the CDR3: TGTGCCAGCACAGAGACGGGCTATAATTCACCCCTCCACTTT. Its protein product is CASTETGYNSPLHF.